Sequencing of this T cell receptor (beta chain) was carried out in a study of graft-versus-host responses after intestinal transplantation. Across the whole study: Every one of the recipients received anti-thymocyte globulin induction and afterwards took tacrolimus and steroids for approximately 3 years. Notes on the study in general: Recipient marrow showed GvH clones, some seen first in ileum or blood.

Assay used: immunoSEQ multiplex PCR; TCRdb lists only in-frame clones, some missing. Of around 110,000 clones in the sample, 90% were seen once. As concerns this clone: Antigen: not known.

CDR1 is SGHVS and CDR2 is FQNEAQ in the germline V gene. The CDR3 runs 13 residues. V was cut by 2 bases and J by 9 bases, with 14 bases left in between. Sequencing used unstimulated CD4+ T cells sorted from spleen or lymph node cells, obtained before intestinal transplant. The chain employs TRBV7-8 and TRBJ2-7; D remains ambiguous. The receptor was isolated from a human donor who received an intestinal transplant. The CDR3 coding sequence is TGTGCCAGCAGCTTAAGAACCTCCCACGGGCAGTACTTC. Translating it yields CASSLRTSHGQYF.